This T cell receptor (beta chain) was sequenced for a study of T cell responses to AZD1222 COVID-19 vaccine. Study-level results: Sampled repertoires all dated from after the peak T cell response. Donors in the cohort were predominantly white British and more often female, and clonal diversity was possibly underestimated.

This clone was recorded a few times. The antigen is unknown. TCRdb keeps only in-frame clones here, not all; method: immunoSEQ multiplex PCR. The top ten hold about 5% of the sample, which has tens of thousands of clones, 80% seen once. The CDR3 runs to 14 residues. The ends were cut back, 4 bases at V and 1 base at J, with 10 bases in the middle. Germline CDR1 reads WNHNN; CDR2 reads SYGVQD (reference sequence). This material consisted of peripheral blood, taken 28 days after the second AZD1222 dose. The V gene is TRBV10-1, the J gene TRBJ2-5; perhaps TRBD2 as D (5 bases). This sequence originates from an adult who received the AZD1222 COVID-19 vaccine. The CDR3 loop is CASSGGGPQETQYF. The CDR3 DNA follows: TGCGCCAGCAGTGGCGGAGGACCCCAAGAGACCCAGTACTTC.